This T cell receptor (beta chain) was sequenced during a study of Tregs in tolerant kidney transplant recipients. Using immunoSEQ multiplex PCR, the repertoire was profiled, and TCRdb retains in-frame clones only, with some absent. The repertoire holds fewer than 20,000 clones, with approximately 85% as singletons. The sample comprised Tregs from blood. This sequence originates from a human donor in good health.

CDR3 DNA sequence: TGCAGCGTCGCCCCTCTAGCGGGAGTAGAGACCCAGTACTTC. Its translation: CSVAPLAGVETQYF. The genes are TRBV29-1 and TRBJ2-5; 10 bases line up with TRBD2. Per the germline V gene, CDR1 is SQVTM and CDR2 is ANQGSEA. This CDR3 has 14 amino acids. With V trimmed by 6 bases and J by 4 bases, 8 bases remained unmatched.